This entry lists 8 T cell receptor beta chains sequenced from one sample in a study of CD8+CD57+ T cells in acquired aplastic anemia. TCR beta VDJ and CDR3 were profiled, and genomic DNA was the template. Via MiXCR, TCRdb re-called the reads, giving one row per CDR3 protein. The sample holds roughly 40,000 distinct CDR3 sequences, approximately 67% seen once. What was sequenced was sorted CD4+, CD8+, or CD8+CD57+ T cells (not recorded which) from PBMCs. All receptors derive from a human donor in good health, serving as a control.

The chain links TRBV7-2 to TRBJ2-7; D is unclear. CDR1 is SGHTA and CDR2 is FQGNSA in the germline V gene. The CDR3 is 13 residues long. Trimming removed 3 bases from V and 3 bases from J, with 9 bases in between. In DNA, the CDR3 is TGTGCCAGCAGCTTCGCTTTTAACTACGAGCAGTACTTC. It translates to CASSFAFNYEQYF.

This clonotype came up many times. V and J are TRBV9 and TRBJ2-5; 9 nucleotides match TRBD2. V lost 5 bases to trimming and J lost 2 bases; unmatched junction nucleotides: 4. Germline V gives CDR1 SGDLS, CDR2 YYNGEE. There are 14 residues in the CDR3. Written as DNA, the CDR3 is TGTGCCAGCAGTGGCGGGGGGGTTCAAGAGACCCAGTACTTC. Residues: CASSGGGVQETQYF.

This chain uses TRBV9 with TRBJ1-5; TRBD1 matches 7 bases. The length of the CDR3 is 15 residues. Germline CDR1 SGDLS, CDR2 YYNGEE. Germline trimming cut 3 bases from V and 6 bases from J; bases unmatched to any gene: 9. CDR3 sequence (DNA): TGTGCCAGCAGCGGGACAGGCCTCCCAATTCAGCCCCAGCATTTT. It specifies CASSGTGLPIQPQHF.

This clonotype was detected ten times or more. The V gene is TRBV30, the J gene TRBJ2-7, with 7 bases identical to TRBD1. Losses at the gene ends were 2 bases for V and 2 bases for J; bases not matched to a gene: 9. CDR1 is GTSNPN and CDR2 is SVGIG in the germline V gene (reference sequence). There are 15 residues in the CDR3. The CDR3 coding sequence is TGTGCCTGGAGTTGGGGGACGGACAGGCCCTACGAGCAGTACTTC. Translation: CAWSWGTDRPYEQYF.

Ten or more counts support this clonotype. V is TRBV27 and J is TRBJ2-3; D is ambiguous. CDR1 and CDR2 (germline): MNHEY, SMNVEV (reference sequence). The length of the CDR3 is 12 residues. V lost 8 bases and J lost 0, with 6 bases in between. Here the CDR3 reads CASGVSTDTQYF. The CDR3 nucleotides are TGTGCCAGCGGGGTAAGCACAGATACGCAGTATTTT.

The chain links TRBV15 to TRBJ2-7; D is tentatively TRBD1 or TRBD2 (5 bases each). The CDR3 runs 17 residues. From germline, CDR1 is LNHNV and CDR2 YYDKDF (reference sequence). V was pared by 1 base and J by 0 bases, with 16 bases between. The CDR3 sequence: CATSRGMWDLGSYEQYF. The CDR3 DNA reads as TGTGCCACCAGCAGAGGGATGTGGGACCTCGGCTCCTACGAGCAGTACTTC.

The chain uses TRBV11-1 and TRBJ2-1; D unclear. V was cut by 5 bases and J by 2 bases, with 16 bases left in between. This CDR3 is 16 amino acids long. Germline V gene data show CDR1 as SGHAT and CDR2 as FQDESV (reference sequence). Here the CDR3 reads CASSLIGVSTYNEQFF. In nucleotides, the CDR3 is TGTGCCAGCAGCCTCATTGGGGTCTCGACCTACAATGAGCAGTTCTTC.

This chain joins TRBV29-1 and TRBJ1-1; no firm D call. The CDR3 spans 12 residues. V lost 4 bases and J 2 bases, leaving 8 bases between the germline ends. The germline CDR1 and CDR2 sequences are SQVTM and ANQGSEA. The CDR3 reads CSVGSHNTEAFF. CDR3 DNA sequence: TGCAGCGTTGGAAGTCATAACACTGAAGCTTTCTTT.